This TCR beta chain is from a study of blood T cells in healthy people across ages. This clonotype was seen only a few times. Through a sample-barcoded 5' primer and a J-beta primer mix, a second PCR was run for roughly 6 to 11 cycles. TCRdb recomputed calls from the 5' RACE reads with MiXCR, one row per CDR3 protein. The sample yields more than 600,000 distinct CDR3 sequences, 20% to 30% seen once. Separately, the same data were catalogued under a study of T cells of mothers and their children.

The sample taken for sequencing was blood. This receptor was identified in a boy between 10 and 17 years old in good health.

The CDR3 DNA sequence: TGCAGTGCTAGATCAGGACAGGGAGAAGGAGATACGCAGTATTTT. Its protein is CSARSGQGEGDTQYF. The V and J genes are TRBV20-1 and TRBJ2-3; 8 bases are a match to TRBD1. Germline-derived CDR1 and CDR2 are DFQATT and SNEGSKA (reference sequence). J lost 5 bases, V lost 2 bases, and 9 bases had no gene match. The length of the CDR3 is 15 residues.